These 3 T cell receptor beta chains share one sample of origin, sequenced in a study of T cell responses to AZD1222 COVID-19 vaccine. TCRdb's copy holds only in-frame clones and misses some; the assay was immunoSEQ multiplex PCR. The sample holds 150,000 to 180,000 clones, roughly nine tenths seen once. Material: peripheral blood, obtained on day 0 of MenACWY control vaccination. These receptors were obtained from an adult in good health.

The CDR3 DNA is TGTGCCAGCAGTGCGTCAGGGTCTCATCAGCCCCAGCATTTT. Protein product: CASSASGSHQPQHF. This chain joins TRBV2 and TRBJ1-5; D is perhaps TRBD1 (5 bases). CDR1 is SNHLY and CDR2 is FYNNEI in the germline V gene. There are 14 residues in the CDR3. The V end was cut by 4 bases, the J end by 5 bases, with 12 bases between.

The V gene is TRBV9, the J gene TRBJ2-2; TRBD1 matches at 11 bases. J gave up 2 bases and V 3 bases, and 6 bases lay outside the gene matches. CDR1 and CDR2 from the germline V gene are SGDLS and YYNGEE. The CDR3 extends over 17 amino acids. CDR3 sequence: CASSAHGQGANTGELFF. The CDR3 bases are TGTGCCAGCAGCGCACATGGACAGGGGGCAAACACCGGGGAGCTGTTTTTT.

The chain carries TRBV9 and TRBJ1-1; TRBD1 might be the D (5 bases). CDR3 size: 16 residues. Looked up from germline, CDR1 is SGDLS and CDR2 is YYNGEE. Trimming shortened V by 4 bases and J by 0 bases, and 16 bases separated the two germline ends. CDR3 sequence: CASSLYLGDLNTEAFF. In nucleotides, the CDR3 is TGTGCCAGCAGCCTATACTTGGGGGATCTGAACACTGAAGCTTTCTTT. The whole variable domain, remainder taken from reference TRBV9 and TRBJ1-1, is DSGVTQTPKHLITATGQRVTLRCSPRSGDLSVYWYQQSLDQGLQFLIQYYNGEERAKGNILERFSAQQFPDLHSELNLSSLELGDSALYFCASSLYLGDLNTEAFFGQGTRLTVV.